These T cell receptor beta chains were read from a single sample in a study of T cells in Graves' hyperthyroidism and ophthalmopathy. TCRdb re-called the multiplex PCR reads through MiXCR, storing one row per CDR3 protein. Counted here are about 560,000 distinct CDR3 sequences, approximately 15% occurring once; the ten biggest clones make up around a sixth. Material: blood. The receptors shown here come from a young woman with Graves' hyperthyroidism. The CDR3 runs from the conserved cysteine through the conserved F or W. Each record gives: clone size, V gene, J gene, D gene, CDR3 protein, CDR3 DNA. D genes are given only for firm matches. Only some rows state a clone size, as once, few, many or a class for expanded clones.

many,TRBV6-1,TRBJ1-1,NA,CASTTFGTPRNTEAFF,TGTGCCAGCACCACCTTCGGGACACCCAGGAACACTGAAGCTTTCTTT
many,TRBV6-5,TRBJ2-7,NA,CASSYGGTSYEQYF,TGTGCCAGCAGTTATGGAGGGACCTCCTACGAGCAGTACTTC
NA,TRBV19,TRBJ2-1,TRBD2,CASSTRLAGVDEQFF,TGTGCCAGTAGTACGCGACTAGCGGGAGTCGATGAGCAGTTCTTC
many,TRBV7-7,TRBJ2-1,TRBD2,CASSSGLAGGGNEQFF,TGTGCCAGCAGCTCGGGACTAGCGGGAGGGGGCAATGAGCAGTTCTTC
NA,TRBV19,TRBJ1-6,NA,CASSPGRGNSPLHF,TGTGCCAGTAGTCCGGGACGGGGAAATTCACCCCTCCACTTT
many,TRBV5-1,TRBJ2-7,NA,CASAHQGSDEQYF,TGCGCCAGCGCACACCAGGGTAGCGACGAGCAGTACTTC
many,TRBV20-1,TRBJ1-2,NA,CSASPDGINYGYTF,TGCAGTGCTAGTCCGGACGGGATCAACTATGGCTACACCTTC
NA,TRBV19,TRBJ1-1,NA,CASSITPLDTEAFF,TGTGCCAGTAGTATAACTCCCTTGGACACTGAAGCTTTCTTT
few,TRBV7-9,TRBJ2-6,NA,CASSFDRVSGGANVLTF,TGTGCCAGCAGCTTCGACAGGGTTAGCGGTGGGGCCAACGTCCTGACTTTC
many,TRBV11-2,TRBJ2-1,NA,CASSGAGADSYNEQFF,TGTGCCAGCAGCGGGGCGGGGGCCGATTCCTACAATGAGCAGTTCTTC
many,TRBV27,TRBJ2-3,NA,CASSLIGHYSTDTQYF,TGTGCCAGCAGTTTGATCGGGCATTACAGCACAGATACGCAGTATTTT
NA,TRBV19,TRBJ2-7,NA,CASSTGGRFYEQYF,TGTGCCAGTAGTACAGGGGGGCGTTTCTACGAGCAGTACTTC
NA,TRBV4-2,TRBJ2-5,TRBD1,CASSQARDSLGVTQETQYF,TGTGCCAGCAGCCAAGCCAGGGACAGTCTGGGGGTCACACAAGAGACCCAGTACTTC
many,TRBV10-3,TRBJ1-1,NA,CAINEGGTEAFF,TGTGCCATCAACGAGGGTGGCACTGAAGCTTTCTTT
NA,TRBV4-3,TRBJ2-5,NA,CASSPRQGGKGETQYF,TGCGCCAGCAGCCCCCGGCAGGGGGGAAAGGGAGAGACCCAGTACTTC
NA,TRBV6-2/TRBV6-3,TRBJ1-3,TRBD1,CASSYSGQATGNTIYF,TGTGCCAGCAGTTACTCGGGACAGGCAACTGGAAACACCATATATTTT
few,TRBV6-5,TRBJ1-4,NA,CASSYSGGTVEKLFF,TGTGCCAGCAGTTACTCGGGGGGAACGGTGGAAAAACTGTTTTTT
many,TRBV7-2,TRBJ2-1,NA,CASSPTRTYNEQFF,TGTGCCAGCAGCCCGACGCGTACCTACAATGAGCAGTTCTTC
NA,TRBV2,TRBJ1-2,NA,CATSRQVYGYTF,TGTGCCACCTCGCGACAGGTATATGGCTACACCTTC
NA,TRBV4-2,TRBJ2-7,TRBD1,CASSRRDRGQGYEQYF,TGTGCCAGCAGCCGCCGGGACAGGGGACAGGGCTACGAGCAGTACTTC
few,TRBV9,TRBJ2-5,NA,CASSVEPRETQYF,TGTGCCAGCAGCGTAGAGCCTAGAGAGACCCAGTACTTC
NA,TRBV29-1,TRBJ1-3,TRBD1,CSGRGQGPGNTIYF,TGCAGCGGCAGGGGACAGGGACCTGGAAACACCATATATTTT
NA,TRBV9,TRBJ2-1,NA,CASSVGDTQQFF,TGTGCCAGCAGCGTAGGGGATACCCAGCAGTTCTTC
few,TRBV11-2,TRBJ2-5,NA,CASSLGSTRETQYF,TGTGCCAGCAGCTTAGGATCGACCCGTGAGACCCAGTACTTC
few,TRBV5-5,TRBJ1-5,NA,CASSLDRMNQPQHF,TGTGCCAGCAGCTTAGACAGGATGAATCAGCCCCAGCATTTT
few,TRBV10-1,TRBJ2-3,NA,CASSEAKFGADTQYF,TGCGCCAGCAGTGAGGCTAAGTTCGGAGCAGATACGCAGTATTTT
NA,TRBV6-1,TRBJ1-2,NA,CASSISNYGYTF,TGTGCCAGCAGCATATCTAACTATGGCTACACCTTC
NA,TRBV5-1,TRBJ2-5,NA,CASSLGPRQETQYF,TGCGCCAGCAGCTTGGGGCCGCGTCAAGAGACCCAGTACTTC
many,TRBV6-2/TRBV6-3,TRBJ2-3,NA,CASSYDPGPSPDTQYF,TGTGCCAGCAGTTACGATCCAGGCCCTTCACCAGATACGCAGTATTTT
many,TRBV20-1,TRBJ2-7,NA,CSARDPQGTYEQYF,TGCAGTGCTAGAGATCCCCAGGGTACCTACGAGCAGTACTTC
NA,TRBV2,TRBJ2-1,NA,CASSEGAGQLNEQFF,TGTGCCAGCAGTGAAGGGGCAGGGCAGCTCAATGAGCAGTTCTTC
few,TRBV5-1,TRBJ1-4,NA,CASSFQGVSEKLFF,TGCGCCAGCAGCTTTCAGGGTGTGAGCGAAAAACTGTTTTTT
NA,TRBV29-1,TRBJ2-7,TRBD1,CSVSGTGQSYEQYF,TGCAGCGTTTCCGGGACAGGGCAATCCTACGAGCAGTACTTC
few,TRBV6-1,TRBJ1-6,NA,CASSVGDSHASPLHF,TGTGCCAGCAGTGTTGGGGACTCCCACGCATCACCCCTCCACTTT
few,TRBV6-1,TRBJ1-2,NA,CASSQRGRSGYGYTF,TGTGCCAGCAGTCAAAGGGGACGGAGCGGCTATGGCTACACCTTC
NA,TRBV5-1,TRBJ2-7,TRBD1,CASSSRQGIVHYEQYF,TGCGCCAGCAGCTCGAGACAGGGGATTGTACACTACGAGCAGTACTTC
NA,TRBV7-9,TRBJ1-5,NA,CASREGGNQPQHF,TGTGCCAGCCGGGAGGGGGGCAATCAGCCCCAGCATTTT
few,TRBV24-1,TRBJ2-1,NA,CATSDLTDYNEQFF,TGTGCCACCAGTGATTTAACGGACTACAATGAGCAGTTCTTC
many,TRBV10-3,TRBJ2-5,TRBD1,CAISESLGQGEQETQYF,TGTGCCATCAGTGAGTCATTAGGACAGGGGGAACAAGAGACCCAGTACTTC
few,TRBV6-2/TRBV6-3,TRBJ2-5,TRBD2,CASSKLAGGPGETQYF,TGTGCCAGCAGTAAACTAGCGGGAGGGCCGGGGGAGACCCAGTACTTC
many,TRBV6-6,TRBJ2-1,NA,CASSYGTTGPSRQFF,TGTGCCAGCAGTTACGGAACCACAGGGCCTTCTAGGCAGTTCTTC
few,TRBV18,TRBJ2-7,TRBD2,CASSPPMTSGRYEQYF,TGTGCCAGCTCACCACCGATGACTAGCGGGAGGTACGAGCAGTACTTC
few,TRBV28,TRBJ2-3,NA,CASSFSSAGSTDTQYF,TGTGCCAGCAGTTTTTCCTCAGCGGGCAGCACAGATACGCAGTATTTT
few,TRBV7-2,TRBJ2-3,TRBD1,CASSPPDRATDTQYF,TGTGCCAGCAGCCCTCCGGACAGGGCCACAGATACGCAGTATTTT
many,TRBV28,TRBJ2-7,NA,CASRPGGMDSSYEQYF,TGTGCCAGCAGACCCGGAGGAATGGACAGCTCCTACGAGCAGTACTTC
NA,TRBV4-1,TRBJ2-5,NA,CASSQVQALGETQYF,TGCGCCAGCAGCCAAGTCCAGGCCCTGGGGGAGACCCAGTACTTC
few,TRBV19,TRBJ1-1,NA,CASSIVGMSNTEAFF,TGTGCCAGTAGTATAGTAGGCATGTCGAACACTGAAGCTTTCTTT
many,TRBV12-3/TRBV12-4,TRBJ1-1,NA,CASSQRDGFGAEAFF,TGTGCCAGCAGCCAACGAGATGGGTTTGGAGCTGAAGCTTTCTTT
NA,TRBV7-6,TRBJ2-5,NA,CASSLGPGPETQYF,TGTGCCAGCAGCTTAGGGCCAGGGCCCGAGACCCAGTACTTC
few,TRBV6-1,TRBJ2-3,TRBD2,CASRMSGRRSTDTQYF,TGTGCCAGCAGGATGAGCGGGAGAAGGTCCACAGATACGCAGTATTTT
NA,TRBV5-6,TRBJ1-4,NA,CASASRWAVNEKLFF,TGTGCCAGCGCGTCCCGGTGGGCAGTTAATGAAAAACTGTTTTTT
few,TRBV6-1,TRBJ2-2,NA,CASRGTGELFF,TGTGCCAGCAGGGGTACCGGGGAGCTGTTTTTT
many,TRBV7-9,TRBJ2-5,TRBD1,CASSLPGQGVGTQYF,TGTGCCAGCAGCCTACCGGGACAGGGCGTCGGGACCCAGTACTTC